One sample yielded the 14 T cell receptor beta chains listed below, sequenced in a study of beta chain features in type 1 diabetes. Findings of the study overall: Among patients with Type 1 diabetes, TCRB CDR3s were moderately but significantly shorter in every one of the four CD4+ subsets.

cDNA synthesis used the whole RNA isolate, giving expressed TCRB sequences. The protocol was immunoSEQ multiplex PCR, while the TCRdb copy is restricted to in-frame clones and leaves out a portion. The repertoire consists of about 240,000 clones, with 14% occurring once and the leading ten covering about 0.02%. Their antigens are not known. The material sequenced was naive CD4+ T cells from blood. The receptor set was obtained from a man in his thirties or forties with type 1 diabetes.

This rearrangement joins TRBV29-1 to TRBJ2-3; TRBD1 matches at 10 bases. CDR1 SQVTM and CDR2 ANQGSEA come from the germline V gene. V was pared by 2 bases and J by 6 bases, with 5 bases of the junction left unmatched. The CDR3 has 14 residues. CDR3 in amino acids: CSVERQGAADTQYF. Written as DNA, the CDR3 is TGCAGCGTTGAACGACAGGGGGCAGCCGATACGCAGTATTTT.

This clone was seen a few times. The genes are TRBV6-6 and TRBJ2-5; D is perhaps TRBD2 (6 bases). CDR3 length equals 15 residues. V lost 6 bases, J lost 7 bases, and 21 bases lay in between. The germline V gene has CDR1 MNHNY and CDR2 SVGAGI (reference sequence). The CDR3 sequence is CASSQSVGLTGTQYF. CDR3 in DNA: TGTGCCAGCAGCCAAAGCGTGGGACTGACCGGGACCCAGTACTTC.

The chain couples TRBV7-9 to TRBJ1-1; TRBD1 matches at 7 bases. This CDR3 comprises 14 residues. Germline V gene data show CDR1 as SEHNR and CDR2 as FQNEAQ (reference sequence). V lost 5 bases to trimming and J lost 2 bases; unmatched junction nucleotides: 5. CDR3 sequence (DNA): TGTGCCAGCAGCCCCGAGGGGGCCAACACTGAAGCTTTCTTT. Translated, it gives CASSPEGANTEAFF. Looking up the rest from reference TRBV7-9 and TRBJ1-1 gives the full variable domain: DTGVSQNPRHKITKRGQNVTFRCDPISEHNRLYWYRQTLGQGPEFLTYFQNEAQLEKSRLLSDRFSAERPKGSFSTLEIQRTEQGDSAMYLCASSPEGANTEAFFGQGTRLTVV.

This clone was seen a handful of times. The CDR3 loop is CASSHPSSPSTNYGYTF. CDR3 in DNA: TGCGCCAGCAGCCACCCCAGTAGCCCTTCCACTAACTATGGCTACACCTTC. The chain carries TRBV4-1 and TRBJ1-2; D not certain. The V end lost 3 bases, the J end lost 0 bases, and 17 bases lay between the germline ends. The CDR3 is 17 residues long. Germline assignment: CDR1 MGHRA and CDR2 YSYEKL.

The genes are TRBV4-1 and TRBJ2-3; 7 positions agree with TRBD2. V trimming: 1 base; J trimming: 0 bases; junction bases outside the gene matches: 7. The CDR3 runs 17 residues. Germline CDR1 reads MGHRA; CDR2 reads YSYEKL. The CDR3 sequence: CASSQGGLRTSTDTQYF. The CDR3 nucleotides read TGCGCCAGCAGCCAAGGGGGACTACGGACTAGCACAGATACGCAGTATTTT.

This clone has only a few counts. The chain is built from TRBV11-1 and TRBJ2-3, with 9 nucleotides matching TRBD2. The germline V gene encodes CDR1 SGHAT and CDR2 FQDESV (reference sequence). The junction had 2 bases not matched to a gene; V was cut back by 3 bases and J by 1 base. This CDR3 is built from 15 residues. The DNA of the CDR3 is TGTGCCAGCAGCTTTAGCGGGAGTGGCACAGATACGCAGTATTTT. Translated, it gives CASSFSGSGTDTQYF.

This clone was recorded a few times. The chain carries TRBV5-1 and TRBJ2-7; a possible D gene is TRBD1 (6 bases). The germline V gene encodes CDR1 SGHRS and CDR2 YFSETQ. CDR3 length: 13 amino acids. Trimming took 3 bases from V and 4 from J, leaving 11 bases between them. The CDR3 loop is CASSYTQGYEQYF. DNA of the CDR3: TGCGCCAGCAGCTACACCCAGGGGTACGAGCAGTACTTC.

The chain joins TRBV19 to TRBJ2-1; 10 nucleotides align to TRBD2. Germline V gene data show CDR1 as LNHDA and CDR2 as SQIVND (reference sequence). With V trimmed by 4 bases and J by 9 bases, 9 bases remained unmatched. The CDR3 covers 15 residues. The CDR3 loop is CASSRATSGFGEQFF. The CDR3 DNA follows: TGTGCCAGTAGTAGGGCGACTAGCGGGTTTGGTGAGCAGTTCTTC.

The chain joins TRBV6-5 to TRBJ2-1; D possibly corresponds to TRBD1 (5 bases). Germline values: CDR1 MNHEY, CDR2 SVGAGI. The CDR3 is 16 amino acids. The V end lost 0 bases, the J end lost 8 bases, and 17 bases lay between the germline ends. CDR3 DNA: TGTGCCAGCAGTTACTCGATCCCCAGGGTCGAGTATGAGCAGTTCTTC. It translates to CASSYSIPRVEYEQFF.

The chain carries TRBV10-3 and TRBJ1-2; 9 bases are a match to TRBD1. The CDR3 has 17 amino acids. CDR1 is ENHRY and CDR2 is SYGVKD in the germline V gene. V lost 9 bases to trimming and J lost 3 bases; unmatched junction nucleotides: 17. The CDR3 region is CAILARDRVEEDYGYTF. DNA for the CDR3: TGTGCCATTTTAGCCCGGGACAGGGTGGAAGAAGACTATGGCTACACCTTC.

In nucleotides, the CDR3 is TGCGCCAGCAGCCAAGATGGTTCGAGCGGCACCTACAATGAGCAGTTCTTC. Translation: CASSQDGSSGTYNEQFF. V gene TRBV4-1 combines with J gene TRBJ2-1; D is perhaps TRBD2 (5 bases). CDR1 and CDR2 from the germline V gene are MGHRA and YSYEKL. The CDR3 is made up of 17 amino acids. V shed 0 bases and J shed 2 bases, with 14 bases lying between them.

This clone showed up just a few times. The V and J genes are TRBV13 and TRBJ2-7; maybe TRBD2 (6 bases). Germline V gene data show CDR1 as PRHDT and CDR2 as FYEKMQ (reference sequence). CDR3 length equals 14 residues. V lost 5 bases and J lost 4, with 15 bases in between. CDR3 sequence (DNA): TGTGCCAGCAGCCCCCGGGACTTCGCTTACGAGCAGTACTTC. Its translation is CASSPRDFAYEQYF.

This clone showed up just a few times. The chain joins TRBV19 to TRBJ1-1, with 8 bases matching TRBD1. This CDR3 contains 13 residues. The germline gives CDR1 LNHDA, CDR2 SQIVND (reference sequence). J lost 0 bases, V lost 10 bases, and 4 bases had no gene match. The CDR3 sequence: CATGQGLNTEAFF. For the CDR3, the DNA is TGTGCCACAGGACAGGGTTTGAACACTGAAGCTTTCTTT.

This clone has only a few counts. This chain links TRBV7-9 with TRBJ1-1; D is possibly TRBD1 (5 bases). Germline values: CDR1 SEHNR, CDR2 FQNEAQ (reference sequence). V dropped 3 bases and J dropped 1 base, with 15 bases sitting between them. The CDR3 has 16 residues. The CDR3 protein is CASSFLGPQRNTEAFF. The DNA of the CDR3 is TGTGCCAGCAGCTTTTTGGGGCCGCAGCGGAACACTGAAGCTTTCTTT.